This TCR beta chain was documented in a study of T cell changes during pregnancy in multiple sclerosis. CDR1 SGDLS and CDR2 YYNGEE come from the germline V gene. There are 16 residues in the CDR3. The J segment lost 3 bases and the V segment lost 4 bases, leaving 8 bases of the junction unmatched. The protocol was immunoSEQ multiplex PCR, while the TCRdb copy is restricted to in-frame clones and leaves out a portion. The repertoire holds roughly 100,000 clones, with just over 90% as singletons. The sequence came from a female donor in good health, enrolled as a control in a pregnancy study. Material: peripheral blood, obtained in the second trimester of pregnancy. This chain joins TRBV9 and TRBJ2-7, with 12 bases identical to TRBD2. In DNA form, the CDR3 reads TGTGCCAGCAGCAATAATCTAGCGGGAGGGCACTACGAGCAGTACTTC. Translating gives CASSNNLAGGHYEQYF.